Listed below are T cell receptor beta chains from one sample, sequenced in a study of OX40 agonist ivuxolimab in advanced cancers. The method was immunoSEQ multiplex PCR; TCRdb's version includes in-frame clones alone and lacks a portion of them. The sample records thousands of clones, roughly 77% being singletons. Specimen: CD4+ or CD8+ T cells sorted from blood, collected in a trial of the OX40 agonist ivuxolimab. The receptors shown here come from an adult with an advanced solid tumor such as melanoma, head and neck, liver or kidney cancer. Each CDR3 is given with its conserved first and last residue. D genes are given only for firm matches. Size is stated for part of the rows, as once, few or many counts, or as a class when the clone is expanded.

TRBV5-4,15,NA,TRBJ2-7,once,CASSLASGQPYEQYF,TGTGCCAGCAGCTTGGCCTCCGGACAGCCCTACGAGCAGTACTTC
TRBV28,14,TRBD1,TRBJ1-2,NA,CASSLWTGGFGYTF,TGTGCCAGCAGCCTTTGGACAGGGGGCTTTGGCTACACCTTC
TRBV6-6,14,TRBD1,TRBJ1-1,NA,CASSYRTGKTEAFF,TGTGCCAGCAGTTACCGGACAGGTAAAACTGAAGCTTTCTTT
TRBV4-1,15,NA,TRBJ2-5,NA,CASSQDIGRSETQYF,TGCGCCAGCAGCCAAGATATCGGGAGAAGTGAGACCCAGTACTTC
TRBV6-5,16,NA,TRBJ2-3,NA,CASSLSGTWGTDTQYF,TGTGCCAGCAGTTTATCCGGGACGTGGGGCACAGATACGCAGTATTTT
TRBV12-5,14,NA,TRBJ2-5,NA,CASALTGVQETQYF,TGTGCTAGTGCCCTAACGGGGGTCCAAGAGACCCAGTACTTC
TRBV9,14,TRBD2,TRBJ2-3,NA,CASSPGTNTDTQYF,TGTGCCAGCAGCCCCGGGACTAACACAGATACGCAGTATTTT
TRBV4-1,15,NA,TRBJ2-5,NA,CASSQGISGEVTQYF,TGCGCCAGCAGCCAAGGGATATCGGGAGAGGTGACCCAGTACTTC
TRBV7-3,15,NA,TRBJ2-5,few,CASSSTGTGQETQYF,TGTGCCAGCAGTTCAACAGGAACAGGGCAAGAGACCCAGTACTTC
TRBV4-1,14,NA,TRBJ2-7,NA,CASSDITGIYEQYF,TGCGCCAGCAGCGACATCACGGGTATCTACGAGCAGTACTTC
TRBV4-1,16,TRBD2,TRBJ2-2,NA,CASSPIAGSLTGELFF,TGCGCCAGCAGCCCTATAGCGGGATCGCTGACCGGGGAGCTGTTTTTT